The 10 T cell receptor beta chains below were found in one sample sequenced in a study of blood T cell repertoires in COVID-19. Sequencing was performed with immunoSEQ multiplex PCR; in TCRdb, only in-frame clones are kept and a portion is missing. The sample lists roughly 240,000 clones, roughly 86% occurring once. Sequencing was done on a sample of peripheral blood. All receptors come from an older woman who had recovered from COVID-19.

The chain recombines TRBV19 with TRBJ2-3; TRBD2 is a possible D gene (6 bases). The CDR3 contains 15 residues. V was clipped by 5 bases and J by 2 bases, with 14 bases between them. Germline CDR1 LNHDA, CDR2 SQIVND (reference sequence). CDR3 DNA: TGTGCCAGTAGTTTCGCGGGACTCCTCACAGATACGCAGTATTTT. Protein: CASSFAGLLTDTQYF. Variable domain in full (rest from reference TRBV19 and TRBJ2-3): DGGITQSPKYLFRKEGQNVTLSCEQNLNHDAMYWYRQDPGQGLRLIYYSQIVNDFQKGDIAEGYSVSREKKESFPLTVTSAQKNPTAFYLCASSFAGLLTDTQYFGPGTRLTVL.

The CDR3: CASRVDSWGYTF. Written as DNA, the CDR3 is TGTGCCAGCAGGGTCGACAGCTGGGGCTACACCTTC. The genes are TRBV6-5 and TRBJ1-2; D is possibly TRBD1 (5 bases). Looked up from germline, CDR1 is MNHEY and CDR2 is SVGAGI. The CDR3 runs to 12 residues. Trimming took 6 bases from V and 8 from J, leaving 13 bases between them.

In its sample, this clone was seen a few times. CDR3 nucleotides: TGTGCCAGCTCACCCCCCGGGGTAGGGCAGAACACTGAAGCTTTCTTT. Its protein product is CASSPPGVGQNTEAFF. The genes are TRBV18 and TRBJ1-1; D call uncertain. CDR3 size: 16 residues. Trimming stripped 3 bases from V and 1 base from J, with 15 bases between. CDR1 KGHSH and CDR2 LQKENI come from the germline V gene.

The V gene is TRBV27, the J gene TRBJ2-1; D is possibly TRBD2 (7 bases). Germline V lookup: CDR1 MNHEY, CDR2 SMNVEV (reference sequence). V was clipped by 11 bases and J by 1 base, with 15 bases between them. The CDR3 runs to 14 residues. The CDR3 protein is CASRGAMSYNEQFF. In DNA, the CDR3 is TGTGCCTCCCGGGGGGCTATGTCCTACAATGAGCAGTTCTTC.

The rearrangement joins TRBV5-4 to TRBJ2-7; 10 nucleotides align to TRBD1. Losses at the gene ends were 5 bases for V and 5 bases for J; bases not matched to a gene: 7. Germline CDR1 and CDR2: SGHNT and YYREEE (reference sequence). This CDR3 has 14 amino acids. This chain's CDR3 is CASRQDRGSHEQYF. The CDR3 DNA reads TGTGCCAGCAGGCAGGACAGGGGGTCCCACGAGCAGTACTTC. Full variable domain (remainder filled in from reference TRBV5-4 and TRBJ2-7): ETGVTQSPTHLIKTRGQQVTLRCSSQSGHNTVSWYQQALGQGPQFIFQYYREEENGRGNFPPRFSGLQFPNYSSELNVNALELDDSALYLCASRQDRGSHEQYFGPGTRLTVT.

The rearrangement joins TRBV5-4 to TRBJ2-3; 9 nucleotides agree with TRBD1. Germline CDR1 and CDR2: SGHNT and YYREEE (reference sequence). Trimming took 4 bases from V and 5 from J; bases not matched to a gene: 5. This CDR3 has 14 amino acids. In DNA, the CDR3 is TGTGCCAGCAGCCCAAGGGACAGGGTAGATACGCAGTATTTT. Its protein product is CASSPRDRVDTQYF.

This clone was seen only once. The chain links TRBV27 to TRBJ1-5, with D possibly TRBD1 on 6 matching bases. The V gene lost 3 bases and the J gene lost 4 bases, with 13 bases spanning the gap. This CDR3 has 15 amino acids. Germline CDR1 and CDR2: MNHEY and SMNVEV (reference sequence). The CDR3 DNA sequence: TGTGCCAGCAGTTTTCAGGGGTCGGTGAATCAGCCCCAGCATTTT. As protein: CASSFQGSVNQPQHF.

J is TRBJ1-1 and V is TRBV19; D gene unclear. CDR3 length equals 13 residues. Per germline, CDR1 LNHDA and CDR2 SQIVND (reference sequence). Trimming removed 4 bases from V and 1 base from J, with 7 bases in between. CDR3 region: CASSNTANTEAFF. The DNA for the CDR3 is TGTGCCAGTAGTAACACAGCGAACACTGAAGCTTTCTTT.

The V gene is TRBV3-1 (or the pseudogene TRBV3-2), the J gene TRBJ2-5, with D possibly TRBD2 on 5 matching bases. Trimming left V 3 bases short and J 8 bases short, with 16 bases between. Germline CDR1 is LGHDT and CDR2 is YNNKEL (reference sequence). The CDR3 is 14 residues long. CDR3 sequence (DNA): TGTGCCAGCAGCCAGGGTGTGCAGAGCGGCACCCAGTACTTC. It yields the protein CASSQGVQSGTQYF.

This clone appeared a single time. The chain recombines TRBV11-2 with TRBJ1-1; maybe TRBD1 (6 bases). Trimming shortened V by 4 bases and J by 3 bases, and 12 bases separated the two germline ends. The CDR3 consists of 14 residues. Germline V gene lookup returns CDR1 SGHAT and CDR2 FQNNGV. The CDR3 DNA reads as TGTGCCAGCAGCTCCCAGGGGCGTTACACTGAAGCTTTCTTT. Translated: CASSSQGRYTEAFF.